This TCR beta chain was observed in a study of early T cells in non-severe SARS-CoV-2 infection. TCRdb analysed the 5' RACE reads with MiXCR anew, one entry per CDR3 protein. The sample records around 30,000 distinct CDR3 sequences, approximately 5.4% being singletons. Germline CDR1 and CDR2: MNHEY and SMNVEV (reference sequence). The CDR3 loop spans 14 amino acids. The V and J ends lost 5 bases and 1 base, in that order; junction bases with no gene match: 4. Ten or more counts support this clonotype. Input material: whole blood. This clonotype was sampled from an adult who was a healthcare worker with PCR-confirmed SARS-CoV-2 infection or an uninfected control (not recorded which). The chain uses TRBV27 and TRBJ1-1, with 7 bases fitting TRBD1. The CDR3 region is CASSLTGANTEAFF. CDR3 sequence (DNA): TGTGCCAGCAGTCTCACAGGGGCGAACACTGAAGCTTTCTTT.